This TCR beta chain emerged from a study of blood T cell repertoires in COVID-19. Background on the study: T cells, B-cell-depleted T cells, or PBMCs supplied cDNA or gDNA.

Original processing methods: Estimation of nucleated cell counts relied on the amplification of reference gene primers. Assay: immunoSEQ multiplex PCR; the TCRdb copy retains only in-frame clones and omits some. V, J and clone size are taken as reported in that table, and D and trimming were inferred from the DNA itself. This sample has about 38,000 clones, with 85% to 90% found just once. The CDR3 has 14 amino acids. Germline V gene lookup returns CDR1 SEHNR and CDR2 FQNEAQ (reference sequence). With 5 bases removed from V and 1 base from J, the gap between germline ends came to 12 bases. This sequence originates from a man aged 60-69 years with active or convalescent COVID-19. Sequencing was done on a sample of peripheral blood. The V call is TRBV7-9, the J call TRBJ2-7; tentatively, D is TRBD1 (5 bases). The CDR3 DNA reads as TGTGCCAGCAGCCCCAGGGAAACGTCCTACGAGCAGTACTTC. Residues: CASSPRETSYEQYF.